These T cell receptor beta chains were read from a single sample in a study of blood T cell repertoires in COVID-19. Sequencing used immunoSEQ multiplex PCR; TCRdb keeps in-frame clones, though not all of them. Among about 440,000 clones, roughly 90% were seen once, and the ten largest hold around 4.4%. Input material: peripheral blood. The receptors originated from a woman younger than 45 with acute or convalescent COVID-19. The CDR3 runs from the conserved cysteine through the conserved F or W. A D gene is named only where the DNA matches it firmly. Only part of the rows carry a size: once, few, many, or a class if the clone is expanded.

V gene	D gene	J gene	clone size	CDR3 protein	CDR3 DNA
TRBV10-2	.	TRBJ2-5	once	CASSEYSRVPSETQYF	TGCGCCAGCAGTGAGTATAGCAGGGTACCGTCCGAGACCCAGTACTTC
TRBV2	TRBD2	TRBJ2-5	many	CASGRGLGETQYF	TGTGCCAGCGGGCGGGGGTTGGGAGAGACCCAGTACTTC
TRBV19	TRBD1	TRBJ1-6	.	CASSLYSRDRGQGSPLHF	TGTGCCAGTAGTCTCTACTCCCGGGACAGGGGTCAAGGTTCACCCCTCCACTTT
TRBV27	TRBD1	TRBJ2-7	.	CASSSVPGTGVNEQYF	TGTGCCAGCAGTTCAGTGCCCGGGACAGGGGTCAACGAGCAGTACTTC
TRBV7-9	.	TRBJ1-2	.	CASSLANPGGEDTF	TGTGCCAGCAGCTTAGCCAATCCCGGGGGAGAGGACACCTTC
TRBV4-1	TRBD2	TRBJ2-7	.	CASSQGRGGARFYEQYF	TGCGCCAGCAGCCAAGGTCGCGGGGGGGCCCGGTTCTACGAGCAGTACTTC
TRBV11-2	TRBD1	TRBJ2-1	.	CASSPRDRNYNEQFF	TGTGCCAGCAGCCCACGGGACAGAAACTACAATGAGCAGTTCTTC
TRBV9	TRBD1	TRBJ1-5	.	CASSEGGASNQPQHF	TGTGCCAGCAGCGAAGGGGGCGCGAGCAATCAGCCCCAGCATTTT
TRBV6-5	TRBD2	TRBJ2-3	.	CASSRGTSGGDTQYF	TGTGCCAGCAGTCGGGGGACTAGCGGGGGAGATACGCAGTATTTT
TRBV3-1/TRBV3-2	.	TRBJ2-3	.	CASSQSSTDTQYF	TGTGCCAGCAGCCAGAGCAGCACAGATACGCAGTATTTT
TRBV5-6	.	TRBJ2-7	few	CASSLDLEQYF	TGTGCCAGCAGCTTGGATCTAGAGCAGTACTTC
TRBV5-1	.	TRBJ1-4	.	CASSPTGRVEKLFF	TGCGCCAGCAGCCCTACAGGGAGGGTTGAAAAACTGTTTTTT
TRBV6-5	.	TRBJ1-1	.	CASRPSLRTEAFF	TGTGCCAGCAGACCGAGTCTGCGGACTGAAGCTTTCTTT
TRBV7-3	TRBD2	TRBJ2-1	.	CASSMAGGNGEQFF	TGTGCCAGCAGTATGGCGGGGGGAAACGGTGAGCAGTTCTTC
TRBV6-2/TRBV6-3	.	TRBJ2-3	.	CASSYFTRATDTQYF	TGTGCCAGCAGTTACTTTACTAGAGCCACAGATACGCAGTATTTT
TRBV11-3	TRBD2	TRBJ2-5	.	CASSRDGGTGETQYF	TGTGCCAGCAGCCGCGACGGGGGGACGGGGGAGACCCAGTACTTC
TRBV6-2/TRBV6-3	.	TRBJ2-7	few	CASSQSYEQYF	TGTGCCAGCAGTCAGTCCTACGAGCAGTACTTC
TRBV9	.	TRBJ1-6	.	CASSAQVGGSPLHF	TGTGCCAGCAGCGCCCAGGTAGGAGGTTCACCCCTCCACTTT
TRBV16	.	TRBJ1-1	.	CASSRRDSTFEAFF	TGTGCCAGCAGCCGCAGAGACAGCACATTTGAAGCTTTCTTT
TRBV5-6	TRBD1	TRBJ1-5	.	CASSHGQGFWSNQPQHF	TGTGCCAGCAGCCATGGACAGGGGTTTTGGAGCAATCAGCCCCAGCATTTT
TRBV7-3	TRBD2	TRBJ2-1	.	CASSPRLAAYNEQFF	TGTGCCAGCAGCCCTAGACTAGCGGCCTACAATGAGCAGTTCTTC
TRBV7-8	.	TRBJ2-3	.	CASSSGHGTDTQYF	TGTGCCAGCAGCTCAGGACACGGCACAGATACGCAGTATTTT